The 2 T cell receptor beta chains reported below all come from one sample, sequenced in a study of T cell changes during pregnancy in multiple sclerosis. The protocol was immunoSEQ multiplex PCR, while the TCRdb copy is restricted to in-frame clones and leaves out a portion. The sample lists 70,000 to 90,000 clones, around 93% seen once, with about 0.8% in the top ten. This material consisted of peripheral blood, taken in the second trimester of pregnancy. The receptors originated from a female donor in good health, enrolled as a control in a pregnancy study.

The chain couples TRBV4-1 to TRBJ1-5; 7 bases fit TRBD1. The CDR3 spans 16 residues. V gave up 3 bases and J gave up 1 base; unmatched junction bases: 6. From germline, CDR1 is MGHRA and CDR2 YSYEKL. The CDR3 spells CASSHLQGVSNQPQHF. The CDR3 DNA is TGCGCCAGCAGCCACCTCCAGGGGGTGAGCAATCAGCCCCAGCATTTT.

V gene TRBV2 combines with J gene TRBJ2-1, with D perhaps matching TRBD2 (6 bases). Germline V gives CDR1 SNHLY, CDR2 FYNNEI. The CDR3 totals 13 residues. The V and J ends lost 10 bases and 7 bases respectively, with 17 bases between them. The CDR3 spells CATDVGGPNEQFF. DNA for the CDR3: TGTGCCACCGACGTGGGGGGACCAAATGAGCAGTTCTTC.